The 5 T cell receptor beta chains in this list originate from one sample, sequenced in a study of blood T cell repertoires in COVID-19. Data came from immunoSEQ multiplex PCR; TCRdb stores just in-frame clones and leaves some out. The sample records under 95,000 clones, around 80% being singletons. What was sequenced was peripheral blood. These receptors originate from a man between 60 and 70 years old with active or convalescent COVID-19.

V and J are TRBV5-1 and TRBJ1-1; D is unresolved. The V gene's germline CDR1 is SGHRS and CDR2 YFSETQ. V was clipped by 2 bases and J by 0 bases, with 26 bases between them. This CDR3 has 20 residues. CDR3 DNA sequence: TGCGCCAGCAGCTTTACTTTTAGTCCCGGATTGGCAGGTATGAACACTGAAGCTTTCTTT. Amino acid sequence: CASSFTFSPGLAGMNTEAFF.

The chain combines TRBV10-2 with TRBJ2-6; TRBD2 aligns across 10 bases. Germline CDR1 and CDR2: WSHSY and SAAADI. The ends lost 0 bases at V and 3 bases at J; junction bases unmatched: 5. This CDR3 region has 18 residues. The CDR3 loop is CASSESPSGGFGANVLTF. CDR3 nucleotide sequence: TGCGCCAGCAGTGAGTCGCCTAGCGGGGGTTTTGGGGCCAACGTCCTGACTTTC.

V usage is TRBV12-3 or TRBV12-4 and J usage is TRBJ1-1; tentatively, D is TRBD1 (6 bases). V was shortened by 5 bases and J by 10 bases, with 14 bases between the two germline ends. This CDR3 is 12 amino acids long. The CDR3 spells CASSNRDIGAFF. CDR3 in DNA: TGTGCCAGCAGTAACCGGGACATTGGAGCTTTCTTT.

The CDR3 is CSGQGQGNEKLFF. CDR3 in DNA: TGCAGCGGCCAGGGGCAGGGTAATGAAAAACTGTTTTTT. The genes are TRBV29-1 and TRBJ1-4; D possibly corresponds to TRBD1 (6 bases). CDR1 is SQVTM, CDR2 ANQGSEA, per germline. V lost 7 bases and J lost 4, with 13 bases in between. This CDR3 is built from 13 residues.

This chain uses TRBV2 with TRBJ1-2; D may be TRBD1 (6 bases). This CDR3 has 12 amino acids. V was clipped by 7 bases and J by 8 bases, with 14 bases between them. CDR1 is SNHLY and CDR2 is FYNNEI in the germline V gene. The CDR3 DNA reads TGTGCCAGCAATGGACAGCGGGGAGGCTACACCTTC. It codes for CASNGQRGGYTF. The full variable domain, completed using reference TRBV2 and TRBJ1-2, is EPEVTQTPSHQVTQMGQEVILRCVPISNHLYFYWYRQILGQKVEFLVSFYNNEISEKSEIFDDQFSVERPDGSNFTLKIRSTKLEDSAMYFCASNGQRGGYTFGSGTRLTVV.